A selection of T cell receptor beta chains follows, all from one sample in a study of CD4+ T cells in melanoma. Using immunoSEQ multiplex PCR, the repertoire was profiled, and TCRdb retains in-frame clones only, with some absent. The sample holds some 13,000 clones, 65% to 80% seen once. Sequencing was carried out using cells from a culture (not recorded whether cultured in vitro). The receptors stem from a human donor with melanoma. Each CDR3 is given with its conserved first and last residue. Part of the rows lack a size; the others show once, few, many or a class for expanded clones.

CASSLRGTSVSPDTQYF,TRBV19,.
CASTLGLSPSGANVLTF,TRBV5-8,once
CASSSQVNTEAFF,TRBV7-7,.
CASSRQDRDYGYTF,TRBV11-2,.
CASSLGGGIHEQYF,TRBV7-2,.
CASSLAGRAGANVLTF,TRBV5-1,.
CASSVWDTTEAFF,TRBV9,few
CSVRDPGAGELFF,TRBV29-1,.
CASSPAVRVAEGYTF,TRBV18,.
CASSPGLAGVSTDTQYF,TRBV4-1,.
CASRLPGVNEKLFF,TRBV5-1,.
CASSVELGGQYNEQFF,TRBV9,.
CASSLVYGGTGNTEAFF,TRBV5-4,.
CASSYSGNSNQPQHF,TRBV6-6,.
CASSVGQGGQPQHF,TRBV6-1,once
CATSRDPARGNEQFF,TRBV15,once
CASSERDRVTWF,TRBV2,.
CASSAGLAAGELFF,TRBV7-3,.
CASRGAGPDYGYTF,TRBV6-1,.
CASSEEAWGGEAFF,TRBV6-5,.
CASSSTPGTGMTGELFF,TRBV7-9,.
CASSTSQSGGYEQYF,TRBV7-9,.
CASSPYDSGRNTIYF,TRBV4-2,.
CSARYRREAFF,TRBV20-1,.
CATSRGTSGGIETQYF,TRBV2,.